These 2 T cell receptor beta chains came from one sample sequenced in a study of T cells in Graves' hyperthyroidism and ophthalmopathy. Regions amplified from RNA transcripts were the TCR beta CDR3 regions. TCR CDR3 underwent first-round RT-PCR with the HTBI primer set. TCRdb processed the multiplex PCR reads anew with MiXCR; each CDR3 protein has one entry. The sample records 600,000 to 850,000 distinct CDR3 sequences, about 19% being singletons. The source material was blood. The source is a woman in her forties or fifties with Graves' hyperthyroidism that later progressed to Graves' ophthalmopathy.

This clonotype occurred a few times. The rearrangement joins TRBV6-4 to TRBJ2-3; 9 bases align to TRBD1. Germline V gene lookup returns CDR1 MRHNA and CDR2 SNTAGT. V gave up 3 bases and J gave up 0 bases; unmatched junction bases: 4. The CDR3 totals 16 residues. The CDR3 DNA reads TGTGCCAGCAGTGATCTGGGACAGGGAAGCACAGATACGCAGTATTTT. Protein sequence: CASSDLGQGSTDTQYF.

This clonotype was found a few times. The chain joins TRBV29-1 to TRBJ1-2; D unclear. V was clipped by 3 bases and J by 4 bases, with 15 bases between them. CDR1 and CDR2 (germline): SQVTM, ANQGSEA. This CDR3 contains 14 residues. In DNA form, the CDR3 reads TGCAGCGTTGATCTGGTTGCTGCGAGCTATGGCTACACCTTC. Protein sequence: CSVDLVAASYGYTF.